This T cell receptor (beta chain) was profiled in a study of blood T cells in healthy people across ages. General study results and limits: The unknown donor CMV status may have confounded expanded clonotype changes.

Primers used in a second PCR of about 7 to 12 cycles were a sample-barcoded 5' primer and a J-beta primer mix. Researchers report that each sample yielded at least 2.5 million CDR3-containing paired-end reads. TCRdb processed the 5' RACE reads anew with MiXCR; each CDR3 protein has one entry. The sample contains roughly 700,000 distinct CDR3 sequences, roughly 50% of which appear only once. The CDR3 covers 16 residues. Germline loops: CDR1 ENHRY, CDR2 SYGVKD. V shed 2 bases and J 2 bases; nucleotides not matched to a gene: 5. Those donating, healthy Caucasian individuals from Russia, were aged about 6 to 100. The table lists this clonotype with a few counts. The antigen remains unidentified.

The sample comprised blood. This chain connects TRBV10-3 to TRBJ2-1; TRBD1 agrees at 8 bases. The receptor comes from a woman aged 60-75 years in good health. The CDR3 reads CAISERTGPTYNEQFF. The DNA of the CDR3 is TGTGCCATCAGTGAGCGGACAGGGCCGACCTACAATGAGCAGTTCTTC.